These 16 T cell receptor beta chains were sequenced from one sample in a study of T-cell memory formation after mild COVID-19. Via MiXCR, TCRdb re-called the 5' RACE reads, giving one row per CDR3 protein. The table includes 560,000 or so distinct CDR3 sequences, approximately 15% detected once. Sequencing was performed on PBMCs or a T cell subset sorted from them (not recorded which). These receptors originate from an adult woman who had mild COVID-19 (a few samples of this study predate the infection). Cell type and time point are not known.

Only a few counts were recorded for this clonotype. The rearrangement joins TRBV7-3 to TRBJ2-3; 8 bases map to TRBD2. The trim removed 8 bases at V and 1 base at J, leaving 5 bases unmatched. The V gene's germline CDR1 is SGHTA and CDR2 FQGTGA. The CDR3 covers 14 residues. The CDR3 DNA reads TGTGCCAGCGCACTTAGCGGGGGCACAGATACGCAGTATTTT. This translates into CASALSGGTDTQYF.

The chain carries TRBV20-1 and TRBJ2-1; D is undetermined. This CDR3 has 14 amino acids. Trimming shortened V by 7 bases and J by 3 bases, and 16 bases separated the two germline ends. Germline CDR1 is DFQATT and CDR2 is SNEGSKA (reference sequence). This chain's CDR3 is CSVVDHLIYNEQFF. In DNA, the CDR3 is TGCAGTGTCGTAGACCACCTGATCTACAATGAGCAGTTCTTC.

The chain combines TRBV24-1 with TRBJ2-1; 7 bases line up with TRBD1. Trimming took 3 bases from V and 4 from J; bases not matched to a gene: 5. This CDR3 has 15 residues. Germline CDR1 and CDR2: KGHDR and SFDVKD. DNA of the CDR3: TGTGCCACCAGTGATATAGGGGGCGCTTACAATGAGCAGTTCTTC. As protein: CATSDIGGAYNEQFF.

The rearrangement uses TRBV29-1 and TRBJ1-1, with D possibly matching TRBD1 (6 bases). From germline, CDR1 is SQVTM and CDR2 ANQGSEA. The CDR3 runs to 13 residues. V lost 3 bases and J 3 bases, leaving 11 bases between the germline ends. CDR3 nucleotide sequence: TGCAGCGTTGACCCCCAGGGGTACACTGAAGCTTTCTTT. Translating it yields CSVDPQGYTEAFF.

The gene calls are TRBV24-1 and TRBJ2-1; D is ambiguous. This CDR3 contains 13 residues. With 10 bases removed from V and 4 bases from J, the gap between germline ends came to 13 bases. The germline CDR1 and CDR2 sequences are KGHDR and SFDVKD. The CDR3 spells CATQIPGYNEQFF. The CDR3 DNA sequence: TGTGCCACTCAGATCCCCGGATACAATGAGCAGTTCTTC.

This clonotype has ten or more counts. The chain joins TRBV24-1 to TRBJ1-1; a weak D match, TRBD1 (5 bases). The CDR3 length is 13 residues. Germline V gene sequence: CDR1 KGHDR, CDR2 SFDVKD. Trimming took off 3 bases at V and 8 bases at J, with 12 bases between the two ends. The CDR3 DNA follows: TGTGCCACCAGTGATCGGCAGGGTTCCGAAGCTTTCTTT. This encodes CATSDRQGSEAFF.

J is TRBJ1-1 and V is TRBV20-1; D ambiguous. V lost 3 bases and J lost 6, with 11 bases in between. The V gene's germline CDR1 is DFQATT and CDR2 SNEGSKA (reference sequence). This CDR3 spans 12 amino acids. CDR3 coding DNA: TGCAGTGCTAGGGGTGTTTATGCTGAAGCTTTCTTT. Translation gives CSARGVYAEAFF.

This clonotype was observed a handful of times. The chain recombines TRBV20-1 with TRBJ2-5; TRBD2 is a possible D gene (7 bases). The CDR3 spans 13 residues. Trimming took 5 bases from V and 5 from J, leaving 15 bases between them. Germline CDR1 and CDR2: DFQATT and SNEGSKA (reference sequence). Written as DNA, the CDR3 is TGCAGTGCTCAACCCGGGGGGCGGGAGACCCAGTACTTC. It specifies CSAQPGGRETQYF.

The rearrangement joins TRBV19 to TRBJ1-5; possible D gene TRBD1, 6 bases. Germline CDR1 and CDR2: LNHDA and SQIVND (reference sequence). This CDR3 spans 13 amino acids. V lost 5 bases and J lost 2, with 7 bases in between. CDR3 sequence (DNA): TGTGCCAGTAGTGACAGGCGCAATCAGCCCCAGCATTTT. This sequence encodes CASSDRRNQPQHF.

The chain joins TRBV7-8 to TRBJ2-5, with 7 bases lining up with TRBD1. Germline CDR1 is SGHVS and CDR2 is FQNEAQ. The V segment lost 0 bases and the J segment 4 bases; nucleotides outside the gene matches: 11. The CDR3 consists of 17 residues. In DNA form, the CDR3 reads TGTGCCAGCAGCTTAGCAGGGAACAGGGGCGCGGGAGAGACCCAGTACTTC. Translating gives CASSLAGNRGAGETQYF.

CDR3 sequence reads: CASSPGRESGHQETQYF. For the CDR3, the DNA is TGTGCCAGCAGCCCAGGGCGGGAGTCGGGGCACCAAGAGACCCAGTACTTC. The J gene is TRBJ2-5, the V gene TRBV7-9, with 7 bases identical to TRBD2. CDR3 length: 17 residues. The V gene end was trimmed by 5 bases and the J gene end by 0 bases; junction bases not matched to a gene: 12. Germline V gene data show CDR1 as SEHNR and CDR2 as FQNEAQ (reference sequence).

In its sample, this clonotype was seen a few times. The chain combines TRBV24-1 with TRBJ1-5; a weak D match, TRBD1 (6 bases). The CDR3 is 16 residues long. Deletions cut 5 bases from V and 1 base from J, with 14 bases between. Germline V gives CDR1 KGHDR, CDR2 SFDVKD. CDR3 protein: CATSGAQGRSNQPQHF. The DNA for the CDR3 is TGTGCCACCAGTGGTGCGCAGGGGAGAAGCAATCAGCCCCAGCATTTT.

This clonotype was counted only a few times. The V call is TRBV12-3 or TRBV12-4, the J call TRBJ1-1, with no clear D. The ends were cut back, 5 bases at V and 0 bases at J, with 16 bases in the middle. The CDR3 runs to 16 residues. CDR3 nucleotide sequence: TGTGCCAGCAGTCCTTGGGGAGTGGGCATGAACACTGAAGCTTTCTTT. It yields the protein CASSPWGVGMNTEAFF.

There are a few counts of this clonotype. This chain connects TRBV7-2 to TRBJ2-1, with a tentative D call TRBD2 (6 bases). The germline V gene has CDR1 SGHTA and CDR2 FQGNSA. V shed 2 bases and J shed 9 bases, with 17 bases lying between them. The CDR3 runs 15 residues. The CDR3 DNA is TGTGCCAGCAGCTTAACATTGGAGGGGATAGGTGAGCAGTTCTTC. Amino acids: CASSLTLEGIGEQFF.

This clonotype was seen only a few times. The V gene is TRBV18, the J gene TRBJ1-1; D is unclear. V lost 6 bases and J lost 1, with 12 bases in between. This CDR3 contains 14 residues. Germline V gives CDR1 KGHSH, CDR2 LQKENI. For the CDR3, the DNA is TGTGCCAGCTCCCTCCTCGACAAGAACACTGAAGCTTTCTTT. Residues: CASSLLDKNTEAFF. Based on the CDR3 plus reference TRBV18 and TRBJ1-1, the full variable domain is NAGVMQNPRHLVRRRGQEARLRCSPMKGHSHVYWYRQLPEEGLKFMVYLQKENIIDESGMPKERFSAEFPKEGPSILRIQQVVRGDSAAYFCASSLLDKNTEAFFGQGTRLTVV.

The chain employs TRBV2 and TRBJ2-1, with a tentative D call TRBD1 (6 bases). This CDR3 region has 10 residues. V gave up 8 bases and J gave up 10 bases, with 9 bases separating them. Per germline, CDR1 SNHLY and CDR2 FYNNEI. This chain's CDR3 is CASHGTEQFF. CDR3 nucleotide sequence: TGTGCCAGCCACGGGACAGAGCAGTTCTTC.